The rows below give T cell receptor beta chains drawn from one sample of a study of cytomegalovirus exposure and HLA in healthy donors. Libraries were prepared by immunoSEQ multiplex PCR; TCRdb keeps only in-frame clonotypes and omits some of them. The profile shows fewer than 200,000 clones, approximately 84% of them singletons. What was sequenced was PBMCs. The receptors here all came from a female donor in good health and CMV-seronegative. Each CDR3 is given without its conserved first and last residue. Each record gives: V gene, CDR3 protein.

V gene: TRBV9
CDR3 protein: ASSEGARGQETQY

V gene: TRBV28
CDR3 protein: ASSSRRGNQPQH

V gene: TRBV13
CDR3 protein: ASSLRSGQGSYEQY

V gene: TRBV14
CDR3 protein: ASSPGNFGTEAF

V gene: TRBV15
CDR3 protein: ATSRDLAAYEQY

V gene: TRBV7-8
CDR3 protein: ASSLGRGTRYNEQF

V gene: TRBV9
CDR3 protein: ASSVGAVADTQY

V gene: TRBV29-1
CDR3 protein: SVDRTSGGFYEQY

V gene: TRBV5-1
CDR3 protein: ASSLGPDREGTEAF

V gene: TRBV7-2
CDR3 protein: ASSRGGAGGYT

V gene: TRBV7-2
CDR3 protein: ASSLGLAEETQY

V gene: TRBV19
CDR3 protein: ASSSDRNEQF

V gene: TRBV7-9
CDR3 protein: ASSAPGQGFRGLEKLF

V gene: TRBV2
CDR3 protein: ASSLGLYQPQH

V gene: TRBV6-5
CDR3 protein: ASSYSSQQINYGYT

V gene: TRBV4-1
CDR3 protein: ASSQLEQQTYEQY

V gene: TRBV28
CDR3 protein: ASARTLGAEQY

V gene: TRBV4-2
CDR3 protein: ASSQGNVPTGYYGYT

V gene: TRBV5-1
CDR3 protein: ASSLAGGWQETQY

V gene: TRBV7-3
CDR3 protein: ASRLGGFTGELF

V gene: TRBV5-6
CDR3 protein: ASSLRLNEQF

V gene: TRBV5-5
CDR3 protein: ASSFTQGDAGTQY

V gene: TRBV2
CDR3 protein: ASSNDGNQPQH

V gene: TRBV13
CDR3 protein: ASMWTSSPYEQY

V gene: TRBV29-1
CDR3 protein: SVRGVGGNTIY

V gene: TRBV2
CDR3 protein: ASSEEVRGSIQY

V gene: TRBV28
CDR3 protein: ASSELQGFGYEQY

V gene: TRBV2
CDR3 protein: ASSEEASGGYYEQY

V gene: TRBV10-3
CDR3 protein: AIRDPSDRGNSPLH